The 28 T cell receptor beta chains below come from one sample, sequenced in a study of blood T cell repertoires in COVID-19. Repertoires were generated with immunoSEQ multiplex PCR, while TCRdb's copy carries only in-frame clones and drops some. Among about 46,000 clones listed, around 83% were seen once. Sequenced input: peripheral blood. These receptors all stem from a woman over 75 with acute or convalescent COVID-19.

The chain couples TRBV3-1 (or the pseudogene TRBV3-2) to TRBJ1-4; D is uncertain. CDR1 and CDR2 (germline): LGHDT, YNNKEL (reference sequence). The CDR3 sequence is 16 residues long. V was cut by 2 bases and J by 0 bases, with 10 bases left in between. CDR3 amino acids: CASSQWSPSTNEKLFF. CDR3 sequence (DNA): TGTGCCAGCAGCCAATGGAGCCCCTCAACTAATGAAAAACTGTTTTTT.

The sample holds one count of this clone. This chain joins TRBV19 and TRBJ2-3; 11 bases fit TRBD2. In germline, CDR1 is LNHDA, CDR2 SQIVND (reference sequence). The CDR3 extends over 16 amino acids. J lost 5 bases, V lost 6 bases, and 10 bases had no gene match. CDR3 coding DNA: TGTGCCAGTAGAAGTAGCGGGGGGGGTTTTAGAGATACGCAGTATTTT. Its protein is CASRSSGGGFRDTQYF.

In DNA, the CDR3 is TGCGCCAGCAGCCCAGGGGCGAGCGGGGAGCTGTTTTTT. Protein: CASSPGASGELFF. This rearrangement joins TRBV5-1 to TRBJ2-2, with a possible D match to TRBD1 (6 bases). This CDR3 spans 13 amino acids. Germline CDR1 reads SGHRS; CDR2 reads YFSETQ. The V end lost 4 bases, the J end lost 7 bases, and 11 bases lay between the germline ends.

V and J are TRBV19 and TRBJ1-1; 9 bases agree with TRBD1. Germline loops: CDR1 LNHDA, CDR2 SQIVND (reference sequence). The CDR3 is 16 amino acids. V lost 4 bases and J lost 1; bases outside the gene matches: 7. The CDR3 DNA reads as TGTGCCAGTAGTACGAGACAGGGGGTAGCGAACACTGAAGCTTTCTTT. Its protein product is CASSTRQGVANTEAFF.

The V and J genes are TRBV5-5 and TRBJ2-7; 7 nucleotides line up with TRBD1. This CDR3 region has 13 residues. Germline loops: CDR1 SGHKS, CDR2 YYEKEE (reference sequence). V gave up 2 bases and J gave up 9 bases; unmatched junction bases: 8. Here the CDR3 DNA reads TGTGCCAGCAGCTTCGGGACAGATCAGGGGCAGTACTTC. Encoded protein: CASSFGTDQGQYF.

The chain combines TRBV6-1 with TRBJ1-4; no definite D call. The CDR3 extends over 16 amino acids. The germline V gene has CDR1 MNHNS and CDR2 SASEGT. The germline V and J ends were trimmed by 2 bases and 0 bases, with 10 bases remaining between them. In nucleotides, the CDR3 is TGTGCCAGCAGTGAACCCAGTGCCGCAACTAATGAAAAACTGTTTTTT. Translating gives CASSEPSAATNEKLFF.

This sequence joins TRBV12-3 or TRBV12-4 and TRBJ2-3; possible D gene TRBD2, 6 bases. Trimming pared 5 bases from V and 6 bases from J, leaving 9 bases between. The CDR3 sequence is 12 residues long. The CDR3 DNA reads as TGTGCCAGCAGTCACCTAGCGGATACGCAGTATTTT. This codes for CASSHLADTQYF.

The chain is built from TRBV7-2 and TRBJ1-6; 8 bases align to TRBD1. This CDR3 contains 14 residues. The V and J ends lost 5 bases and 7 bases, in that order; junction bases with no gene match: 4. CDR1 SGHTA and CDR2 FQGNSA come from the germline V gene. The CDR3 spells CASSTRTGNSPLHF. The CDR3 bases are TGTGCCAGCAGCACTAGGACAGGGAATTCACCCCTCCACTTT. Using reference TRBV7-2 and TRBJ1-6 for the parts outside the CDR3, the full variable domain is GAGVSQSPSNKVTEKGKDVELRCDPISGHTALYWYRQSLGQGLEFLIYFQGNSAPDKSGLPSDRFSAERTGGSVSTLTIQRTQQEDSAVYLCASSTRTGNSPLHFGNGTRLTVT.

The chain recombines TRBV2 with TRBJ2-2; the match to TRBD1 covers 9 bases. The J segment lost 5 bases and the V segment lost 3 bases, leaving 10 bases of the junction unmatched. The CDR3 is 17 residues long. Germline V gene lookup returns CDR1 SNHLY and CDR2 FYNNEI. The CDR3 DNA sequence: TGTGCCAGCAGTGAGCCCCAAAAGGGACAGGGTACCGGGGAGCTGTTTTTT. Protein sequence: CASSEPQKGQGTGELFF.

The V call is TRBV2, the J call TRBJ1-1; TRBD1 matches at 9 bases. CDR1 and CDR2 (germline): SNHLY, FYNNEI. With 8 bases clipped from V and 5 bases from J, the junction kept 9 bases outside the gene matches. The CDR3 loop spans 14 amino acids. The CDR3 spells CASSQGAQVTEAFF. The CDR3 DNA sequence: TGTGCCAGCTCACAGGGGGCCCAGGTGACTGAAGCTTTCTTT.

The V gene is TRBV19, the J gene TRBJ1-2; D not certain. In germline, CDR1 is LNHDA, CDR2 SQIVND (reference sequence). Between the trimmed V and J ends, which lost 0 bases and 2 bases, there was a span of 13 bases. CDR3 size: 16 residues. In DNA, the CDR3 is TGTGCCAGTAGTATAGATCTGGCAGGATGGAACTATGGCTACACCTTC. It translates to CASSIDLAGWNYGYTF.

The rearrangement uses TRBV9 and TRBJ2-3; possible D gene TRBD2, 5 bases. Between the trimmed V and J ends, which lost 2 bases and 5 bases, there was a span of 9 bases. The CDR3 contains 13 residues. The germline V gene has CDR1 SGDLS and CDR2 YYNGEE. The CDR3 DNA reads as TGTGCCAGCAGCGTCATTAGCGAAGATACGCAGTATTTT. Translation: CASSVISEDTQYF.

This clone has a single count. This sequence joins TRBV10-2 and TRBJ2-1, with 10 bases identical to TRBD2. The CDR3 is 16 amino acids. Trimming took 2 bases from V and 10 from J; bases not matched to a gene: 11. CDR1 is WSHSY and CDR2 is SAAADI in the germline V gene. The chain's CDR3 is CASSEQSSGGPGEQFF. The CDR3 DNA sequence: TGCGCCAGCAGTGAGCAAAGTAGCGGGGGGCCGGGGGAGCAGTTCTTC.

The gene calls are TRBV15 and TRBJ2-3; 10 nucleotides line up with TRBD2. Germline CDR1 and CDR2: LNHNV and YYDKDF (reference sequence). Unmatched junction bases numbered 1, after V lost 3 bases and J lost 1 base. The CDR3 runs to 15 residues. CDR3 region: CATSSLAGGTDTQYF. The CDR3 bases are TGTGCCACCAGCAGCCTAGCGGGGGGCACAGATACGCAGTATTTT.

The V call is TRBV5-6, the J call TRBJ1-1; D ambiguous. Germline V lookup: CDR1 SGHDT, CDR2 YYEEEE. V lost 1 base and J 5 bases, leaving 9 bases between the germline ends. The CDR3 is 13 residues long. As DNA, the CDR3 is TGTGCCAGCAGCTTGCCAGGAGGAACTGAAGCTTTCTTT. Translated: CASSLPGGTEAFF.

In its sample, this clone was seen many times. The V and J genes are TRBV7-6 and TRBJ2-3; 7 bases agree with TRBD1. Per germline, CDR1 SGHVS and CDR2 FNYEAQ. The CDR3 totals 13 residues. The trim removed 1 base at V and 11 bases at J, leaving 6 bases unmatched. In DNA form, the CDR3 reads TGTGCCAGCAGCTTAGAGGGGGCAAGGGAGCAGTATTTT. Protein product: CASSLEGAREQYF.

The rearrangement joins TRBV6-1 to TRBJ1-1, with TRBD1 matching over 10 bases. This CDR3 comprises 17 residues. V trimming: 2 bases; J trimming: 5 bases; junction bases outside the gene matches: 11. The germline gives CDR1 MNHNS, CDR2 SASEGT. The CDR3 sequence: CASSENGVGTGATEAFF. The CDR3, as DNA: TGTGCCAGCAGTGAAAACGGAGTGGGGACAGGGGCAACTGAAGCTTTCTTT.

The rearrangement joins TRBV9 to TRBJ1-1, with 7 bases fitting TRBD1. The CDR3 loop spans 14 amino acids. V lost 4 bases and J lost 0; bases outside the gene matches: 3. The V gene's germline CDR1 is SGDLS and CDR2 YYNGEE. CDR3 amino acids: CASSLQGLNTEAFF. For the CDR3, the DNA is TGTGCCAGCAGCTTACAGGGGTTGAACACTGAAGCTTTCTTT.

The CDR3 here is CASSFQDRGPYEQYF. In DNA, the CDR3 is TGTGCCAGCAGCTTCCAGGACAGAGGGCCCTACGAGCAGTACTTC. This chain joins TRBV7-6 and TRBJ2-7; TRBD1 is a possible D gene (6 bases). There are 15 residues in the CDR3. Trimming left V 3 bases short and J 2 bases short, with 14 bases between. Germline CDR1 is SGHVS and CDR2 is FNYEAQ.

V is TRBV5-4 and J is TRBJ1-2, with D possibly matching TRBD1 (6 bases). CDR3 length: 16 amino acids. Germline V gene sequence: CDR1 SGHNT, CDR2 YYREEE (reference sequence). V was cut by 0 bases and J by 5 bases, with 17 bases left in between. The CDR3: CASSLGEGESRYGYTF. The CDR3 DNA reads as TGTGCCAGCAGCTTGGGAGAGGGGGAATCGAGGTATGGCTACACCTTC.

J is TRBJ1-1 and V is TRBV4-1; 7 nucleotides align to TRBD1. V lost 0 bases to trimming and J lost 6 bases; unmatched junction nucleotides: 7. Per germline, CDR1 MGHRA and CDR2 YSYEKL. There are 15 residues in the CDR3. The CDR3 nucleotides read TGCGCCAGCAGCCAAGACAGACAGGGTATCTCTGAAGCTTTCTTT. It is translated as CASSQDRQGISEAFF.

The V and J genes are TRBV2 and TRBJ1-6, with TRBD1 as a possible D gene (6 bases). The germline V and J ends were trimmed by 11 bases and 0 bases, with 14 bases remaining between them. This CDR3 is built from 15 residues. Germline CDR1 reads SNHLY; CDR2 reads FYNNEI. CDR3 protein: CAGGGYGSYNSPLHF. As DNA, the CDR3 is TGTGCCGGGGGGGGCTATGGCTCCTATAATTCACCCCTCCACTTT.

The chain is built from TRBV6-6 and TRBJ2-5; 8 bases are shared with TRBD2. CDR3 length equals 15 residues. V lost 6 bases to trimming and J lost 2 bases; unmatched junction nucleotides: 8. Germline CDR1 and CDR2: MNHNY and SVGAGI (reference sequence). The CDR3, as DNA: TGTGCCAGCAGCCTTAGCGGGGCACGTCAAGAGACCCAGTACTTC. Protein: CASSLSGARQETQYF.

This rearrangement joins TRBV5-1 to TRBJ2-1, with TRBD1 matching 8 bases. Looked up from germline, CDR1 is SGHRS and CDR2 is YFSETQ. This CDR3 is 15 amino acids long. Trimming at V came to 4 bases and at J to 4 bases, leaving 7 bases not matched to a gene. The CDR3 loop is CASSGQGAQYNEQFF. The DNA of the CDR3 is TGCGCCAGCAGCGGGCAGGGGGCGCAGTACAATGAGCAGTTCTTC.

The chain uses TRBV20-1 and TRBJ2-1; tentative D call: TRBD2 (5 bases). The V and J ends lost 3 bases and 8 bases respectively, with 17 bases between them. This CDR3 comprises 14 residues. Germline CDR1 and CDR2: DFQATT and SNEGSKA (reference sequence). The CDR3 protein is CSASWFGVKDEQFF. In DNA form, the CDR3 reads TGCAGTGCTAGTTGGTTCGGGGTAAAGGATGAGCAGTTCTTC.

The chain recombines TRBV5-1 with TRBJ2-2, with D possibly being TRBD1 (7 bases). This CDR3 spans 16 amino acids. Trimming pared 0 bases from V and 3 bases from J, leaving 12 bases between. In germline, CDR1 is SGHRS, CDR2 YFSETQ. The CDR3 nucleotides read TGCGCCAGCAGCTTGGAGCCAGGGGGGTACACCGGGGAGCTGTTTTTT. It specifies CASSLEPGGYTGELFF.

This chain joins TRBV5-1 and TRBJ2-7; 7 nucleotides align to TRBD1. With V trimmed by 4 bases and J by 3 bases, 7 bases remained unmatched. Germline V gene data show CDR1 as SGHRS and CDR2 as YFSETQ. This CDR3 has 14 amino acids. The chain's CDR3 is CASSPGQVNYEQYF. DNA for the CDR3: TGCGCCAGCAGCCCCGGACAGGTTAACTACGAGCAGTACTTC.

This clone showed up just once. The chain uses TRBV19 and TRBJ1-5, with 10 bases lining up with TRBD1. The germline V gene has CDR1 LNHDA and CDR2 SQIVND (reference sequence). J was trimmed by 4 bases and V by 3 bases; bases with no gene match: 9. This CDR3 has 17 residues. CDR3 sequence: CASSIPSDRGRNQPQHF. The CDR3 bases are TGTGCCAGTAGTATCCCGTCGGACAGGGGGAGAAATCAGCCCCAGCATTTT.